The rows below give T cell receptor beta chains drawn from one sample of a study of T-cell reconstitution after alpha-beta-depleted transplantation in children. TCRdb re-called the PCR reads with MiXCR, one entry per CDR3 protein. Of nearly 550,000 distinct CDR3 sequences listed, approximately 20% are singletons. Specimen: PBMCs from the stem cell graft donor, collected from the stem cell graft. The receptors shown here come from a human donor who donated a stem cell graft to a child with acute lymphoblastic leukemia. The CDR3 runs from the conserved cysteine through the conserved F or W.

v_gene	j_gene	CDR3aa
TRBV6-1	TRBJ1-2	CASSETGSSGNYGYTF
TRBV29-1	TRBJ2-7	CSVHGLGKQQYF
TRBV10-3	TRBJ1-4	CAIRDGEGGEKLFF
TRBV29-1	TRBJ1-1	CSVEIAGIDTEAFF
TRBV18	TRBJ1-1	CANSLWGPSGTEAFF
TRBV20-1	TRBJ2-2	CSARLGEHTGELFF
TRBV25-1	TRBJ1-2	CASSQRGRTMHSPYTF
TRBV28	TRBJ2-3	CASSHRDREYTDTQYF
TRBV9	TRBJ2-2	CASSVEIRVGNTGELFF
TRBV3-1	TRBJ2-7	CASSQATERVYEQYF
TRBV12-3/TRBV12-4	TRBJ1-4	CASRSTGGNEKLFF
TRBV5-6	TRBJ1-5	CASSREFGQPQHF
TRBV25-1	TRBJ2-5	CASSNREETQYF
TRBV5-1	TRBJ1-1	CASSAYLGEDTEAFF
TRBV12-3/TRBV12-4	TRBJ1-1	CASIPPNQGSQAFF
TRBV29-1	TRBJ2-1	CSVDNRDRQFF
TRBV5-1	TRBJ2-5	CASSQGQPLQETQYF
TRBV6-2/TRBV6-3	TRBJ2-7	CASGLSEHEQYF
TRBV5-6	TRBJ2-7	CASSRGTSLDFSYEQYF
TRBV20-1	TRBJ2-7	CSAREGSYEQYF
TRBV6-1	TRBJ1-5	CASSPYRSNQPQHF
TRBV5-1	TRBJ2-3	CASSLGKDRSQSTDTQYF